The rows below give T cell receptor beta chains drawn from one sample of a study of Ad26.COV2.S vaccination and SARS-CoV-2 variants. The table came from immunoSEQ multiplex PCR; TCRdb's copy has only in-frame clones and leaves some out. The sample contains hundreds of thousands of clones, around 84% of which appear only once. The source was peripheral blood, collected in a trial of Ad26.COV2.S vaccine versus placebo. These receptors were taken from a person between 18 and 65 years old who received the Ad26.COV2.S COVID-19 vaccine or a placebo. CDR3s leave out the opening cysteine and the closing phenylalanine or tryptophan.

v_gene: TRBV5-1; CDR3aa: ASSTQTSGSETQY
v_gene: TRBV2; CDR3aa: ASTPIGKLF
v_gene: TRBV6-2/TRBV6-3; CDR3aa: ASSYVSNEQF
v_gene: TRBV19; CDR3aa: ASSGPTQTGGYEQY
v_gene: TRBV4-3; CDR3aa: ASSHDLFSTDTQY
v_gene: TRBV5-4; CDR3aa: ASSTGTEFPDTQY
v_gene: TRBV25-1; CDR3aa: ASSLTDTQY
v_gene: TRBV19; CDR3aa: ASSLTSWAEQF
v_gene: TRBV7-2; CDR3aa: ASSLGTSGGRLGYEQY
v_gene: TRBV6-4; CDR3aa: ASSVPPDREGEDYNQPQH
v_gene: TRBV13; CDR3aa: ASSSTDSPGELF
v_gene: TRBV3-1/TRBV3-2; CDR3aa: ASSREGGSGSPLH
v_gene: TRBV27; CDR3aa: ASSSPDRHTEAF
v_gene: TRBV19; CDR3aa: ASSIASGGGNQPQH
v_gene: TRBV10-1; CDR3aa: ASNEDTPQGMVMDEQF
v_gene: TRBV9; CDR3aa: ASTTSPRGTGELF
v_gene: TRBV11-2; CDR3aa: ASSLDHGLDEQY
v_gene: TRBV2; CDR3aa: ASRRRGQLNTGELF
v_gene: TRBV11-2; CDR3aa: ASSEGLAGGLNYNEQF
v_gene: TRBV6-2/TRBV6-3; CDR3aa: ASSLLLAGAQY
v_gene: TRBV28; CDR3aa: ASSRNRGRDEQF
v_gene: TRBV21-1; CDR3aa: ASSKEWFEREGENIQY
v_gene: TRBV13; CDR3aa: ASSFSGGPYNEQF
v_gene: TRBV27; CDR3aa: ASSLTSHEQF
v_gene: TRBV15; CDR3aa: ATSRDPGALSGNTIY
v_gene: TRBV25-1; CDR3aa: ASKPGLAASEQY
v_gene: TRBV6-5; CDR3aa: ASSYSQTSGDTQY
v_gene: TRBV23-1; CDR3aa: ASSQGHRQGPKNIQY
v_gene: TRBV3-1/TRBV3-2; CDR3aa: ASSQGQLPNTGELF
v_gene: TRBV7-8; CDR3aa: ASSLAYLSGRAGNEQF